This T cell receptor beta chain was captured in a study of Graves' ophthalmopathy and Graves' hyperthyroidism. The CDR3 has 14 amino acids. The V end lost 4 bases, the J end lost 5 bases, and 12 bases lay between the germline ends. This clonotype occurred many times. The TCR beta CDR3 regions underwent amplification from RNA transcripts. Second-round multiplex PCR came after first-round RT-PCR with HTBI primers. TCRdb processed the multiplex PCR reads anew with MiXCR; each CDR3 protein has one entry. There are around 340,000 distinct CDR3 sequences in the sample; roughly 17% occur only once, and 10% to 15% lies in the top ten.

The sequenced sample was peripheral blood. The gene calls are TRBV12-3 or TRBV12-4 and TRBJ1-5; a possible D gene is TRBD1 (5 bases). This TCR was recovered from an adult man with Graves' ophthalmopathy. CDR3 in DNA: TGTGCCAGCAGTTCTCAGGGAGGGGATCAGCCCCAGCATTTT. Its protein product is CASSSQGGDQPQHF.